This T cell receptor (beta chain) was captured in a study of blood T cell repertoires in COVID-19. Looking at the study overall: Collection of acute and convalescent COVID-19 samples took place in the United States, Italy and Spain. T cells, B-cell-depleted T cells, or PBMCs provided the cDNA or gDNA that served as material.

In the original analysis: Estimation of nucleated cell counts relied on the amplification of reference gene primers. The method was immunoSEQ multiplex PCR; TCRdb's version includes in-frame clones alone and lacks a portion of them. V and J calls and clone size follow that table, whereas D and trimming were derived from the DNA. The sample contains more than 200,000 clones, about 85% of which appear only once. With 0 bases removed from V and 8 bases from J, the gap between germline ends came to 9 bases. Germline V gives CDR1 SGHDT, CDR2 YYEEEE. The CDR3 contains 13 residues. The receptor was isolated from a man aged 18 to 29 with active or convalescent COVID-19. Sequenced input: peripheral blood. V is TRBV5-6 and J is TRBJ1-5; D is uncertain. The CDR3 region has the DNA TGTGCCAGCAGCTTGGGAGGGAAGGAGCCCCAGCATTTT. Encoded protein: CASSLGGKEPQHF. The whole variable domain, remainder taken from reference TRBV5-6 and TRBJ1-5, is DAGVTQSPTHLIKTRGQQVTLRCSPKSGHDTVSWYQQALGQGPQFIFQYYEEEERQRGNFPDRFSGHQFPNYSSELNVNALLLGDSALYLCASSLGGKEPQHFGDGTRLSIL.